This passage covers 7 T cell receptor beta chains from one sample sequenced in a study of monozygotic twins with inflammatory bowel disease. From its re-call of the 5' RACE reads, TCRdb lists each CDR3 protein once, without DNA. The record lists fewer than 450,000 distinct CDR3 sequences, of which the ten most abundant hold approximately 2.4%. Material for sequencing was blood. The receptors were gathered from a human donor with ulcerative colitis or Crohn's disease, or a healthy co-twin of an affected twin (not recorded which).

The CDR3 sequence: CSVDEGRLKETQYF. The V gene is TRBV29-1, the J gene TRBJ2-5; with no DNA, the TCRdb D assignment of TRBD1 cannot be verified. The CDR3 runs 14 residues. Germline loops: CDR1 SQVTM, CDR2 ANQGSEA.

V is TRBV7-6 and J is TRBJ1-2; the D call from TCRdb, TRBD1, cannot be confirmed without DNA. This CDR3 has 14 residues. The germline CDR1 and CDR2 sequences are SGHVS and FNYEAQ. The CDR3 spells CASSASQGARGYTF.

CDR3 residues: CASSIGTVEYF. V gene TRBV28 combines with J gene TRBJ2-7; TCRdb's D call of TRBD1 is untestable without DNA. The length of the CDR3 is 11 residues. Germline V gene sequence: CDR1 MDHEN, CDR2 SYDVKM.

The genes are TRBV27 and TRBJ1-2; the TCRdb call, TRBD1, lacks DNA for checking. The CDR3 has 18 amino acids. The germline gives CDR1 MNHEY, CDR2 SMNVEV (reference sequence). The CDR3 sequence: CASSSPPGSQTSNYGYTF.

This sequence joins TRBV7-2 and TRBJ1-1; TCRdb picks TRBD1, but there is no DNA to check that call. Looked up from germline, CDR1 is SGHTA and CDR2 is FQGNSA. The CDR3 length is 13 residues. CDR3: CASSSQGEAEAFF.

J is TRBJ1-5 and V is TRBV5-1. CDR3 length equals 14 residues. Germline V CDR1 and CDR2: SGHRS, YFSETQ. The CDR3 protein is CASSSGQSNQPQHF.

The rearrangement uses TRBV6-2 or TRBV6-3 and TRBJ1-1. Germline values: CDR1 MNHEY, CDR2 SVGEGT. The CDR3 runs 15 residues. The CDR3 sequence is CASSSFPRANTEAFF.